This T cell receptor (beta chain) was observed in a study of blood T cells in healthy people across ages. On the study more broadly: The template switching approach captured approximately one barcoded beta molecule for every two T cells.

Germline V gene data show CDR1 as ENHRY and CDR2 as SYGVKD. The V gene lost 4 bases and the J gene lost 3 bases, with 10 bases spanning the gap. This CDR3 region has 13 residues. A J-beta primer mix and a sample-barcoded 5' primer were used in a second PCR of roughly 6 to 11 cycles. The template-switch adaptor, which had 12 random nucleotides, put a tag on each cDNA molecule. Each CDR3 protein is one row after TCRdb ran MiXCR on the 5' RACE reads. The table lists fewer than 800,000 distinct CDR3 sequences, about 34% of them singletons, with 15% to 19% in the top ten. Researchers collected ten milliliters of peripheral blood from every single donor.

V usage is TRBV10-3 and J usage is TRBJ2-7; D is undetermined. The material sequenced was blood. This clonotype originated in a woman older than 75 in good health. DNA of the CDR3: TGTGCCATCAGTGTTCGGCTTCACTACGAGCAGTACTTC. Translating gives CAISVRLHYEQYF.